The 13 T cell receptor beta chains given below trace back to one sample, sequenced in a study of T cell responses to AZD1222 COVID-19 vaccine. TCRdb keeps only in-frame clones here, not all; method: immunoSEQ multiplex PCR. The repertoire holds 150,000 or so clones, with around 91% as singletons. This sample comprised peripheral blood, obtained on day 0 of AZD1222 vaccination. Every receptor here comes from an adult in good health.

The rearrangement joins TRBV10-3 to TRBJ1-2, with D hard to call. Per germline, CDR1 ENHRY and CDR2 SYGVKD. CDR3 length equals 12 residues. V gave up 6 bases and J gave up 5 bases, with 10 bases separating them. The CDR3 sequence is CAISATTYGYTF. In DNA form, the CDR3 reads TGTGCCATCAGCGCAACTACGTATGGCTACACCTTC.

This chain joins TRBV11-2 and TRBJ2-3, with D possibly matching TRBD2 (6 bases). V lost 2 bases and J 3 bases, leaving 15 bases between the germline ends. CDR3 length equals 16 residues. CDR1 and CDR2 from the germline V gene are SGHAT and FQNNGV. Here the CDR3 DNA reads TGTGCCAGCAGCTTAATCGAGGGACTCTCAACAGATACGCAGTATTTT. This codes for CASSLIEGLSTDTQYF.

This clone occurred a few times. This sequence joins TRBV2 and TRBJ2-7; 16 bases map to TRBD2. J gave up 3 bases and V 4 bases, and 3 bases lay outside the gene matches. The CDR3 loop spans 16 amino acids. CDR1 is SNHLY and CDR2 is FYNNEI in the germline V gene. CDR3 in DNA: TGTGCCAGCAGTGGGGGACTAGCGGGAGGGTTCTACGAGCAGTACTTC. Its translation is CASSGGLAGGFYEQYF.

This clone was detected only once. The genes are TRBV12-3 or TRBV12-4 and TRBJ2-2; D call uncertain. Trimming removed 5 bases from V and 7 bases from J, with 8 bases in between. The CDR3 runs 12 residues. The CDR3 sequence is CASSPVDGELFF. The CDR3 DNA reads as TGTGCCAGCAGTCCAGTTGACGGGGAGCTGTTTTTT.

This rearrangement joins TRBV14 to TRBJ1-1; the match to TRBD1 covers 7 bases. The ends lost 0 bases at V and 1 base at J; junction bases unmatched: 14. The CDR3 is made up of 19 amino acids. Germline V gene sequence: CDR1 SGHDN, CDR2 FVKESK. The CDR3 here is CASSQDGAGGLGWNTEAFF. The CDR3 DNA is TGTGCCAGCAGCCAAGACGGCGCAGGGGGGTTGGGTTGGAACACTGAAGCTTTCTTT.

This chain connects TRBV4-2 to TRBJ2-5, with 14 bases identical to TRBD2. The length of the CDR3 is 21 residues. Germline CDR1 reads LGHNA; CDR2 reads YNFKEQ. Trimming at V came to 0 bases and at J to 5 bases, leaving 17 bases not matched to a gene. CDR3: CASSQEGFPGTSGRPDETQYF. CDR3 in DNA: TGTGCCAGCAGCCAAGAGGGTTTCCCCGGGACTAGCGGGAGACCCGATGAGACCCAGTACTTC.

The V call is TRBV11-2, the J call TRBJ2-7; the D call may be TRBD1 or TRBD2 (5 bases each). The CDR3 consists of 14 residues. V was shortened by 1 base and J by 6 bases, with 13 bases between the two germline ends. Germline V CDR1 and CDR2: SGHAT, FQNNGV. As DNA, the CDR3 is TGTGCCAGCAGCTTAGTCGGGCAGAGGGGCGAGCAGTACTTC. Its translation: CASSLVGQRGEQYF.

The chain combines TRBV6-5 with TRBJ1-2; no clear D gene. Germline values: CDR1 MNHEY, CDR2 SVGAGI. Trimming pared 2 bases from V and 2 bases from J, leaving 6 bases between. The CDR3 covers 13 residues. The CDR3 DNA reads as TGTGCCAGCAGTTACGCACAGAACTATGGCTACACCTTC. Translated: CASSYAQNYGYTF.

J is TRBJ2-1 and V is TRBV12-5; D not resolved. Trimming cost V 5 bases and J 0 bases, with 11 bases left between them. The CDR3 has 15 residues. In germline, CDR1 is LGHNT, CDR2 FRNRAP. CDR3 residues: CASGTAGASYNEQFF. The CDR3 coding sequence is TGTGCTAGTGGTACTGCCGGAGCCTCCTACAATGAGCAGTTCTTC.

The V gene is TRBV19, the J gene TRBJ1-1; maybe TRBD1 (5 bases). V dropped 5 bases and J dropped 1 base, with 14 bases sitting between them. The germline CDR1 and CDR2 sequences are LNHDA and SQIVND (reference sequence). The length of the CDR3 is 15 residues. The CDR3, as DNA: TGTGCCAGTAGTCCCATGGGGGGTGCGAACACTGAAGCTTTCTTT. Its translation: CASSPMGGANTEAFF.

This rearrangement joins TRBV27 to TRBJ2-5, with 8 nucleotides matching TRBD1. The V gene end was trimmed by 5 bases and the J gene end by 5 bases; junction bases not matched to a gene: 7. CDR1 and CDR2 from the germline V gene are MNHEY and SMNVEV (reference sequence). There are 14 residues in the CDR3. CDR3 loop: CASSKITGGETQYF. The DNA for the CDR3 is TGTGCCAGCAGTAAAATTACAGGGGGGGAGACCCAGTACTTC.

The chain has TRBV4-3 and TRBJ2-3; TRBD2 matches 8 bases. Germline-derived CDR1 and CDR2 are LGHNA and YSLEER. Trimming cost V 0 bases and J 0 bases; bases outside gene matches: 5. The CDR3 runs 17 residues. For the CDR3, the DNA is TGCGCCAGCAGCCAAGATCCAGCGGGAGTAAGCACAGATACGCAGTATTTT. It translates to CASSQDPAGVSTDTQYF.

The chain combines TRBV28 with TRBJ2-7; 10 bases are shared with TRBD2. This CDR3 is 13 amino acids long. Germline values: CDR1 MDHEN, CDR2 SYDVKM. Losses at the gene ends were 5 bases for V and 7 bases for J; bases not matched to a gene: 5. The CDR3 sequence: CASSPPSGREQYF. CDR3 coding DNA: TGTGCCAGCAGTCCCCCTAGCGGGAGAGAGCAGTACTTC.